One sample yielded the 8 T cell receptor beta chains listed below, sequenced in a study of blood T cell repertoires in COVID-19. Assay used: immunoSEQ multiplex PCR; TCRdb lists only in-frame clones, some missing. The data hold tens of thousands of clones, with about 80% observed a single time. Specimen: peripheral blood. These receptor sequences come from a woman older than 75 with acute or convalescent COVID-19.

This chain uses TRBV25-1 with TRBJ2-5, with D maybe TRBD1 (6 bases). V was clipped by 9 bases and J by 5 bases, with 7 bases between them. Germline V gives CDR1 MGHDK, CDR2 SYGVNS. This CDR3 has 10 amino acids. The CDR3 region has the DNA TGTGCCAGTCAGGGGGAGACCCAGTACTTC. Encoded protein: CASQGETQYF. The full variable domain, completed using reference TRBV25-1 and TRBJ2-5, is EADIYQTPRYLVIGTGKKITLECSQTMGHDKMYWYQQDPGMELHLIHYSYGVNSTEKGDLSSESTVSRIRTEHFPLTLESARPSHTSQYLCASQGETQYFGPGTRLLVL.

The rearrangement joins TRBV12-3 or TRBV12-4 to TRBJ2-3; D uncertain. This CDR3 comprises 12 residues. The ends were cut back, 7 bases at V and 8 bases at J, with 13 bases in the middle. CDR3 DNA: TGTGCCAGCACCACGCTAAGTGGTACGCAGTATTTT. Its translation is CASTTLSGTQYF.

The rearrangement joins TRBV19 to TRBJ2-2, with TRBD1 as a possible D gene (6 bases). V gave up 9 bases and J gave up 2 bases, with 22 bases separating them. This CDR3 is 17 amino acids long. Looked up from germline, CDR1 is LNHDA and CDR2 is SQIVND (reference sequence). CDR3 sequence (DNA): TGTGCCAGCAGCTTTGCTGTGGCAGGGGATAACACCGGGGAGCTGTTTTTT. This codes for CASSFAVAGDNTGELFF.

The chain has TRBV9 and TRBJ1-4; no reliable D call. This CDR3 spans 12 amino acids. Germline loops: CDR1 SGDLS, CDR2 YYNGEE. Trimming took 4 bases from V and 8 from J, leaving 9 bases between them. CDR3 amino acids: CASSSGREKLFF. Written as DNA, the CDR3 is TGTGCCAGCAGCTCCGGTCGGGAAAAACTGTTTTTT.

The CDR3 DNA is TGTGCCAGCAGTTTTGCGGGGGGCGGGCCCCAGCATTTT. Protein product: CASSFAGGGPQHF. The V gene is TRBV27, the J gene TRBJ1-5; D might be TRBD1 (6 bases). The CDR3 totals 13 residues. V dropped 3 bases and J dropped 9 bases, with 12 bases sitting between them. Germline CDR1 and CDR2: MNHEY and SMNVEV (reference sequence).

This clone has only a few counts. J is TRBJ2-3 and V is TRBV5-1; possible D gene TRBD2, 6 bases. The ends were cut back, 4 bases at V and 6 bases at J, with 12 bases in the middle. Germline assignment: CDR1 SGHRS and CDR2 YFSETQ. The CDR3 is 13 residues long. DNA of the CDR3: TGCGCCAGCAGCGCTGGAGGGACGGATACGCAGTATTTT. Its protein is CASSAGGTDTQYF.

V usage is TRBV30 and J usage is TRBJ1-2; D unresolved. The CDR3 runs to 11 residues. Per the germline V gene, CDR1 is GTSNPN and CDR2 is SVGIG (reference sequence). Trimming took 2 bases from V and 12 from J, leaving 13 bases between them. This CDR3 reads CAWSTPAPDTF. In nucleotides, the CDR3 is TGTGCCTGGAGTACCCCCGCCCCAGACACCTTC.

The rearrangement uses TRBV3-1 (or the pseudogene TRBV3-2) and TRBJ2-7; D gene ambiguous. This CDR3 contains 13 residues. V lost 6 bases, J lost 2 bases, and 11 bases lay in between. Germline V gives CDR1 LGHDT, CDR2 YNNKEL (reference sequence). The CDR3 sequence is CASSPTIAYEQYF. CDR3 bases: TGTGCCAGCAGTCCTACGATCGCCTACGAGCAGTACTTC.